Below, 13 T cell receptor beta chains from the same sample are listed, as sequenced in a study of blood T cell repertoires in COVID-19. Sequencing used immunoSEQ multiplex PCR; TCRdb keeps in-frame clones, though not all of them. The sample includes 270,000 or so clones, more than 70% seen only once; the top ten take approximately 1.2%. What was sequenced was PBMCs or T cells enriched from blood (not recorded which). All receptors come from a woman in her thirties or forties with acute COVID-19.

The CDR3 coding sequence is TGTGCCAGCAGCTATCGGGGGGGAAGGAGAGTTTACGAGCAGTACGTC. Its translation: CASSYRGGRRVYEQYV. V gene TRBV13 combines with J gene TRBJ2-7, with 8 bases lining up with TRBD2. The CDR3 is 16 amino acids. With V trimmed by 4 bases and J by 4 bases, 12 bases remained unmatched. Looked up from germline, CDR1 is PRHDT and CDR2 is FYEKMQ (reference sequence).

V gene TRBV28 combines with J gene TRBJ1-2, with a weak D call TRBD1 (5 bases). Trimming left V 2 bases short and J 4 bases short, with 11 bases between. This CDR3 comprises 14 residues. Germline-derived CDR1 and CDR2 are MDHEN and SYDVKM. This CDR3 reads CASSLVGAGYGYTF. CDR3 sequence (DNA): TGTGCCAGCAGTTTAGTAGGGGCCGGCTATGGCTACACCTTC.

The V and J genes are TRBV5-6 and TRBJ2-3; 9 nucleotides match TRBD2. Looked up from germline, CDR1 is SGHDT and CDR2 is YYEEEE. V shed 7 bases, J shed 5 bases, and the junction held 11 bases outside the gene matches. CDR3 length: 15 amino acids. The CDR3 DNA follows: TGTGCCAGCGCGGGACTAGCTCTCGGGGGAGATACGCAGTATTTT. This translates into CASAGLALGGDTQYF.

The chain uses TRBV6-2 or TRBV6-3 and TRBJ1-2; possible D gene TRBD1, 5 bases. The V and J ends lost 5 bases and 4 bases respectively, with 11 bases between them. The CDR3 length is 13 residues. Looked up from germline, CDR1 is MNHEY and CDR2 is SVGEGT. CDR3 bases: TGTGCCAGCAGTCGCAGGGTTGGCTATGGCTACACCTTC. Protein: CASSRRVGYGYTF.

This sequence joins TRBV5-1 and TRBJ2-1; TRBD2 matches 10 bases. CDR1 and CDR2 (germline): SGHRS, YFSETQ. CDR3 size: 16 residues. Losses at the gene ends were 0 bases for V and 8 bases for J; bases not matched to a gene: 8. DNA of the CDR3: TGCGCCAGCAGCTTGGGACAAACTAGCGGGAAGGATGAGCAGTTCTTC. Protein sequence: CASSLGQTSGKDEQFF.

The J gene is TRBJ1-2, the V gene TRBV19; 7 nucleotides agree with TRBD1. The germline V gene has CDR1 LNHDA and CDR2 SQIVND (reference sequence). CDR3 length: 13 residues. The DNA of the CDR3 is TGTGTCACAGAAAACCGGGACAGAAAAGGCTACACCTTC. As protein: CVTENRDRKGYTF.

The chain combines TRBV28 with TRBJ2-7, with a weak D call TRBD2 (5 bases). CDR1 and CDR2 (germline): MDHEN, SYDVKM. This CDR3 is built from 13 residues. The V end was cut by 2 bases, the J end by 0 bases, with 5 bases between. The CDR3, as DNA: TGTGCCAGCAGTTTAGGGAGCTCCTACGAGCAGTACTTC. Translating gives CASSLGSSYEQYF.

This chain uses TRBV7-8 with TRBJ2-6, with 7 bases that match TRBD2. Germline CDR1 and CDR2: SGHVS and FQNEAQ. CDR3 length: 17 amino acids. V dropped 4 bases and J dropped 0; count of bases not matched to a gene: 6. The CDR3 coding sequence is TGTGCCAGCAGCTCAAGGACTAGATCCTCTGGGGCCAACGTCCTGACTTTC. Residues: CASSSRTRSSGANVLTF. The entire variable domain, with the rest obtained from reference TRBV7-8 and TRBJ2-6, is as follows: GAGVSQSPRYKVAKRGQDVALRCDPISGHVSLFWYQQALGQGPEFLTYFQNEAQLDKSGLPSDRFFAERPEGSVSTLKIQRTQQEDSAVYLCASSSRTRSSGANVLTFGAGSRLTVL.

The chain employs TRBV7-2 and TRBJ1-2; D call uncertain. The CDR3 extends over 13 amino acids. V dropped 2 bases and J dropped 4 bases, with 8 bases sitting between them. Germline CDR1 is SGHTA and CDR2 is FQGNSA. The DNA of the CDR3 is TGTGCCAGCAGCTTACAGATTTTCTATGGCTACACCTTC. Translation gives CASSLQIFYGYTF.

The chain combines TRBV9 with TRBJ1-4; no reliable D call. The germline V gene has CDR1 SGDLS and CDR2 YYNGEE. The CDR3 sequence is 17 residues long. V was cut by 0 bases and J by 0 bases, with 12 bases left in between. The CDR3 DNA reads TGTGCCAGCAGCGTAGGTTGGGGAGCCTCAACTAATGAAAAACTGTTTTTT. Translation gives CASSVGWGASTNEKLFF.

The genes are TRBV25-1 and TRBJ1-2, with 10 bases identical to TRBD1. The germline CDR1 and CDR2 sequences are MGHDK and SYGVNS. The CDR3 has 16 amino acids. Trimming cost V 3 bases and J 4 bases; bases outside gene matches: 8. As DNA, the CDR3 is TGTGCCAGCAGTGACCCGGGACAGGGGACCCTCTATGGCTACACCTTC. Amino acid sequence: CASSDPGQGTLYGYTF.

This chain uses TRBV7-2 with TRBJ2-7, with D perhaps TRBD2 (6 bases). This CDR3 comprises 13 residues. Germline V gene lookup returns CDR1 SGHTA and CDR2 FQGNSA. Trimming removed 8 bases at V and 2 bases at J, with 13 bases between. The CDR3 is CASSRGITYEQYV. DNA for the CDR3: TGTGCCAGCTCCCGCGGGATTACCTACGAGCAGTACGTC.

This clone was picked up one time. CDR3 protein: CASSPQGSSEQFF. DNA for the CDR3: TGTGCCAGCAGCCCTCAGGGGTCTAGTGAGCAGTTCTTC. The chain carries TRBV6-1 and TRBJ2-1, with D possibly being TRBD1 (6 bases). The V gene's germline CDR1 is MNHNS and CDR2 SASEGT. The CDR3 spans 13 residues. V shed 6 bases and J shed 9 bases, with 15 bases lying between them.